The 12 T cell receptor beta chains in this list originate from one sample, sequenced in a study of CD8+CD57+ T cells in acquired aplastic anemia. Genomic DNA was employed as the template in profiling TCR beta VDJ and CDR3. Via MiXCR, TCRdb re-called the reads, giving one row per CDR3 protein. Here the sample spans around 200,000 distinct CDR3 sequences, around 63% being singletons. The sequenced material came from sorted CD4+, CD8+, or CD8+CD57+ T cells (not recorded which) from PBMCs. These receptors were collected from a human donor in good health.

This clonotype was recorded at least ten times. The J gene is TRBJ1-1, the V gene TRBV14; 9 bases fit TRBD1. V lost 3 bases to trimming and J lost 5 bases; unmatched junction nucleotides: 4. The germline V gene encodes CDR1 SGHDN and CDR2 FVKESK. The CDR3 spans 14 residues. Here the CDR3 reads CASSQDRGWTEAFF. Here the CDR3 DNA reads TGTGCCAGCAGCCAGGACAGGGGTTGGACTGAAGCTTTCTTT.

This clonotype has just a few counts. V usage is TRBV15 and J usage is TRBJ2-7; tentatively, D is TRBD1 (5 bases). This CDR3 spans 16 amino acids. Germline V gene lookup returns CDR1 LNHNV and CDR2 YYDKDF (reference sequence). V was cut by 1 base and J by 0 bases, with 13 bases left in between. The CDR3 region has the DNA TGTGCCACCAGCAGAGGATTAGGGGTGACCTCCTACGAGCAGTACTTC. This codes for CATSRGLGVTSYEQYF.

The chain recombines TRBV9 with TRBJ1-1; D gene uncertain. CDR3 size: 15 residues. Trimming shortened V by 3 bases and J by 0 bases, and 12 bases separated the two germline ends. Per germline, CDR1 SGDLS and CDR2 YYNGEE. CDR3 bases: TGTGCCAGCAGCGCCTGGACGGATCTGAACACTGAAGCTTTCTTT. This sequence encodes CASSAWTDLNTEAFF.

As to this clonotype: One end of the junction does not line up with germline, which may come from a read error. DNA of the CDR3: TGTGTCAGCAGCTTAGTCTTGCAAGAGACCCAGTACTTC. This sequence encodes CVSSLVLQETQYF. The chain has TRBV7-8 and TRBJ2-5; D remains ambiguous. The CDR3 spans 13 residues. Germline CDR1 reads SGHVS; CDR2 reads FQNEAQ.

DNA for the CDR3: TGTGCCAGCAGTCCTGGACTAGCCGAGTACTTC. It encodes CASSPGLAEYF. This chain links TRBV12-3 or TRBV12-4 with TRBJ2-5; 8 nucleotides agree with TRBD2. V trimming: 5 bases; J trimming: 12 bases; junction bases outside the gene matches: 5. This CDR3 is built from 11 residues.

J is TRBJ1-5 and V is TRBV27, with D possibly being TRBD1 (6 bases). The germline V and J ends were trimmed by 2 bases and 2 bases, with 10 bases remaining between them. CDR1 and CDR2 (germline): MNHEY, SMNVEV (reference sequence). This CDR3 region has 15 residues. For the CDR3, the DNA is TGTGCCAGCAGTTTAATGGGGGCCGGCAATCAGCCCCAGCATTTT. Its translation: CASSLMGAGNQPQHF.

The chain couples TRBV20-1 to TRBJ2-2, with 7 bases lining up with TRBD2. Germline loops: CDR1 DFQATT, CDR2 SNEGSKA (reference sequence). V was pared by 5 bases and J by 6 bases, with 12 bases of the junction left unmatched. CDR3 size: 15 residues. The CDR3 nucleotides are TGCAGTGCTCATTCGGGCGGGAGTGCGTCCGGGGAGCTGTTTTTT. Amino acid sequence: CSAHSGGSASGELFF.

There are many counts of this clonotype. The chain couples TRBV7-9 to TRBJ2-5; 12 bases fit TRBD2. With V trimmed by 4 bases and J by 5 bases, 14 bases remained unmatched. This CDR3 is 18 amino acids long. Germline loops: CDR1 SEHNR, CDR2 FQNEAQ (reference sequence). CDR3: CASSSRDLAGGPLETQYF. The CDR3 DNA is TGTGCCAGCAGCTCTAGGGATCTAGCGGGAGGGCCTTTGGAGACCCAGTACTTC.

DNA of the CDR3: TGTGCCAGCAGCCAACAGGGTAGCGCTGAAGCTTTCTTT. This translates into CASSQQGSAEAFF. The chain links TRBV7-9 to TRBJ1-1; the D gene is possibly TRBD1 (6 bases). The V end lost 5 bases, the J end lost 6 bases, and 13 bases lay between the germline ends. The CDR3 contains 13 residues. The germline gives CDR1 SEHNR, CDR2 FQNEAQ (reference sequence). The full variable domain, its missing parts supplied by reference TRBV7-9 and TRBJ1-1, is DTGVSQNPRHKITKRGQNVTFRCDPISEHNRLYWYRQTLGQGPEFLTYFQNEAQLEKSRLLSDRFSAERPKGSFSTLEIQRTEQGDSAMYLCASSQQGSAEAFFGQGTRLTVV.

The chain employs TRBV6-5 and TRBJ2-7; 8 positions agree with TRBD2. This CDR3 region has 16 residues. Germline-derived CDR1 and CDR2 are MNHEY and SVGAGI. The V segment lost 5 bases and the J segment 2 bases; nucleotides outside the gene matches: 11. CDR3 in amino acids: CASSQSSGEKAYEQYF. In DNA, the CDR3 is TGTGCCAGCAGTCAGAGTAGCGGGGAAAAGGCCTACGAGCAGTACTTC.

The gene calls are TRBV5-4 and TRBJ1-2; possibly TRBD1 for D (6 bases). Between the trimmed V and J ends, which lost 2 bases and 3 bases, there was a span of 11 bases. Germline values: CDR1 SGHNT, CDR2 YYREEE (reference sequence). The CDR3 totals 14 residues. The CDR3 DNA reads TGTGCCAGCAGCTTTCGACAGGCTGACTATGGCTACACCTTC. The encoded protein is CASSFRQADYGYTF.

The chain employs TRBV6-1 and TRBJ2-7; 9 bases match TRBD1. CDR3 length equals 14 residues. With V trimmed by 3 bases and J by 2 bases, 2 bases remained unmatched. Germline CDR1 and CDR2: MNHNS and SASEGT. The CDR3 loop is CASSDTGGPYEQYF. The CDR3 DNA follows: TGTGCCAGCAGTGACACAGGGGGCCCCTACGAGCAGTACTTC.